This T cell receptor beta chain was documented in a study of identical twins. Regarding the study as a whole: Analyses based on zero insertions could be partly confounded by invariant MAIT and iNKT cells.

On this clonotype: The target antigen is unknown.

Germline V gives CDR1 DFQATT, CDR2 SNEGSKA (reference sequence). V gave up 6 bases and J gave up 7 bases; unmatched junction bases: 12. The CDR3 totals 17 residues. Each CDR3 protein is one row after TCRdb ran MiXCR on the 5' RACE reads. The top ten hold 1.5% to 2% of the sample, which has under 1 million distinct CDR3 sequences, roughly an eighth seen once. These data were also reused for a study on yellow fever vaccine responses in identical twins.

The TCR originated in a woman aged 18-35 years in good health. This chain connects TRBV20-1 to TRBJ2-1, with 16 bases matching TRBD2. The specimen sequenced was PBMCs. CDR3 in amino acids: CSALTGTSGRARNEQFF. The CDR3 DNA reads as TGCAGTGCCCTTACCGGGACTAGCGGGAGGGCCAGGAATGAGCAGTTCTTC.